Shown below are 22 T cell receptor beta chains from a single sample sequenced in a study of shared clonotypes between healthy human individuals. Naive-designated CD8 cells lacked CD45RO, were positively enriched for CCR7, and omitted terminally differentiated effector memory CD45RA+ cells. Method: immunoSEQ multiplex PCR; TCRdb's copy keeps in-frame clones and lacks some. The sample yields under 2,000,000 clones, roughly 95% seen once. Sequenced: naive CD8+ T cells sorted from blood. The receptors come from a young man in good health.

The V and J genes are TRBV4-1 and TRBJ1-6; D possibly corresponds to TRBD1 (6 bases). This CDR3 is built from 13 residues. Trimming removed 3 bases at V and 11 bases at J, with 11 bases between. Germline CDR1 reads MGHRA; CDR2 reads YSYEKL. Written as DNA, the CDR3 is TGCGCCAGCAGCCAGGTACAGGGCCCACCCCTCCACTTT. As protein: CASSQVQGPPLHF.

The gene calls are TRBV19 and TRBJ2-7; 14 positions agree with TRBD2. The V gene's germline CDR1 is LNHDA and CDR2 SQIVND (reference sequence). Trimming cost V 4 bases and J 5 bases; bases outside gene matches: 13. The CDR3 runs to 18 residues. This CDR3 reads CASSTPGLAGEVVDEQYF. CDR3 sequence (DNA): TGTGCCAGTAGTACACCGGGACTAGCGGGAGAAGTCGTAGACGAGCAGTACTTC. Full variable domain (remainder filled in from reference TRBV19 and TRBJ2-7): DGGITQSPKYLFRKEGQNVTLSCEQNLNHDAMYWYRQDPGQGLRLIYYSQIVNDFQKGDIAEGYSVSREKKESFPLTVTSAQKNPTAFYLCASSTPGLAGEVVDEQYFGPGTRLTVT.

The rearrangement links TRBV11-2 to TRBJ2-7; no clear D gene. CDR1 and CDR2 from the germline V gene are SGHAT and FQNNGV. The CDR3 is 16 amino acids. V gave up 0 bases and J gave up 3 bases, with 15 bases separating them. Here the CDR3 DNA reads TGTGCCAGCAGCTTAGATAAAGAGGCCGCCCTCTACGAGCAGTACTTC. It translates to CASSLDKEAALYEQYF.

V usage is TRBV29-1 and J usage is TRBJ1-1; no clear D gene. CDR1 SQVTM and CDR2 ANQGSEA come from the germline V gene. Trimming shortened V by 4 bases and J by 4 bases, and 13 bases separated the two germline ends. The CDR3 is 13 amino acids. CDR3 protein: CSVVLGFGTEAFF. In nucleotides, the CDR3 is TGCAGCGTTGTCTTGGGGTTCGGCACTGAAGCTTTCTTT.

V is TRBV6-6 and J is TRBJ2-7; TRBD2 aligns across 10 bases. Germline V gene data show CDR1 as MNHNY and CDR2 as SVGAGI (reference sequence). Trimming cost V 2 bases and J 11 bases; bases outside gene matches: 3. The CDR3 runs to 12 residues. CDR3 bases: TGTGCCAGCAGTTACGCCGGACTAGCGGAGTACTTC. Residues: CASSYAGLAEYF.

This clone was seen only once. This chain links TRBV25-1 with TRBJ1-5, with 10 bases that match TRBD1. The V and J ends lost 3 bases and 3 bases, in that order; junction bases with no gene match: 5. Per germline, CDR1 MGHDK and CDR2 SYGVNS. The CDR3 loop spans 16 amino acids. CDR3 DNA: TGTGCCAGCAGTGAGGGGACAGGGGCCCACAATCAGCCCCAGCATTTT. It encodes CASSEGTGAHNQPQHF.

In the case of this clone: Other DNA sequences of this sample code for an identical CDR3. This rearrangement joins TRBV27 to TRBJ2-2; TRBD2 might be the D (6 bases). Germline CDR1 MNHEY, CDR2 SMNVEV (reference sequence). This CDR3 has 15 residues. V was clipped by 2 bases and J by 4 bases, with 11 bases between them. In DNA form, the CDR3 reads TGTGCCAGCAGTTTACTCGGGAGTAGCACCGGGGAGCTGTTTTTT. The encoded protein is CASSLLGSSTGELFF.

The chain carries TRBV28 and TRBJ2-7, with D uncertain. With 6 bases removed from V and 6 bases from J, the gap between germline ends came to 15 bases. CDR3 length: 13 amino acids. The germline V gene has CDR1 MDHEN and CDR2 SYDVKM. In DNA, the CDR3 is TGTGCCAGCAGCTACAGACCGTTCGGCGAGCAGTACTTC. Encoded protein: CASSYRPFGEQYF.

This chain links TRBV5-1 with TRBJ2-3, with D perhaps TRBD2 (5 bases). Trimming stripped 4 bases from V and 4 bases from J, with 19 bases between. This CDR3 spans 16 amino acids. Germline V gives CDR1 SGHRS, CDR2 YFSETQ. CDR3 DNA: TGCGCCAGCAGCCTACGACTCGGTCTGGGAGCAGATACGCAGTATTTT. Its protein is CASSLRLGLGADTQYF.

The V gene is TRBV6-4, the J gene TRBJ1-6; D is unclear. Between the trimmed V and J ends, which lost 7 bases and 4 bases, there was a span of 11 bases. The CDR3 sequence is 14 residues long. Per germline, CDR1 MRHNA and CDR2 SNTAGT. The CDR3 nucleotides read TGTGCCAGCACTCCCGGGCAGTATAATTCACCCCTCCACTTT. Encoded protein: CASTPGQYNSPLHF.

The CDR3 DNA reads TGTGCCAGCAGCTTATCGTGGGAGGACGGTAACACAGATACGCAGTATTTT. Protein product: CASSLSWEDGNTDTQYF. The V and J genes are TRBV7-9 and TRBJ2-3; a possible D gene is TRBD2 (6 bases). CDR1 SEHNR and CDR2 FQNEAQ come from the germline V gene (reference sequence). The CDR3 runs 17 residues. Trimming removed 2 bases at V and 2 bases at J, with 17 bases between.

The chain uses TRBV9 and TRBJ1-2; possible D gene TRBD1, 6 bases. Per the germline V gene, CDR1 is SGDLS and CDR2 is YYNGEE. Deletions cut 4 bases from V and 6 bases from J, with 13 bases between. This CDR3 is built from 13 residues. The CDR3 protein is CASSLGQRNGYTF. CDR3 DNA sequence: TGTGCCAGCAGCCTCGGACAGAGGAATGGCTACACCTTC.

The chain employs TRBV7-8 and TRBJ2-7; D unclear. From germline, CDR1 is SGHVS and CDR2 FQNEAQ. V shed 1 base and J shed 6 bases, with 13 bases lying between them. This CDR3 comprises 14 residues. CDR3 in amino acids: CASSLVLGSAEQYF. CDR3 bases: TGTGCCAGCAGCTTAGTCCTAGGCTCCGCCGAGCAGTACTTC.

V is TRBV30 and J is TRBJ2-1; 7 positions agree with TRBD2. This CDR3 region has 14 residues. Germline CDR1 GTSNPN, CDR2 SVGIG (reference sequence). Trimming took 1 base from V and 8 from J; bases not matched to a gene: 8. The CDR3 loop is CAWSGWEGMHEQFF. In DNA, the CDR3 is TGTGCCTGGAGTGGTTGGGAGGGTATGCATGAGCAGTTCTTC.

The chain joins TRBV7-2 to TRBJ2-1, with 7 nucleotides matching TRBD2. The CDR3 extends over 16 amino acids. Germline loops: CDR1 SGHTA, CDR2 FQGNSA. The ends lost 2 bases at V and 0 bases at J; junction bases unmatched: 4. CDR3 amino acids: CASSLLGGSSYNEQFF. CDR3 sequence (DNA): TGTGCCAGCAGCTTACTGGGCGGGAGCTCCTACAATGAGCAGTTCTTC. Using reference TRBV7-2 and TRBJ2-1 for the parts outside the CDR3, the full variable domain is GAGVSQSPSNKVTEKGKDVELRCDPISGHTALYWYRQSLGQGLEFLIYFQGNSAPDKSGLPSDRFSAERTGGSVSTLTIQRTQQEDSAVYLCASSLLGGSSYNEQFFGPGTRLTVL.

The gene calls are TRBV13 and TRBJ2-7, with TRBD1 matching 9 bases. The CDR3 extends over 14 amino acids. The V gene's germline CDR1 is PRHDT and CDR2 FYEKMQ (reference sequence). V trimming: 5 bases; J trimming: 0 bases; junction bases outside the gene matches: 2. The DNA for the CDR3 is TGTGCCAGCAGCATGGACAGGGGCTCCTACGAGCAGTACTTC. Its protein is CASSMDRGSYEQYF.

This clone was detected only a few times. Distinct nucleotide sequences in the sample also encode this CDR3. This rearrangement joins TRBV27 to TRBJ2-7; D unresolved. With 3 bases removed from V and 0 bases from J, the gap between germline ends came to 6 bases. The germline V gene has CDR1 MNHEY and CDR2 SMNVEV (reference sequence). There are 13 residues in the CDR3. In nucleotides, the CDR3 is TGTGCCAGCAGTTTCCAAAGCTCCTACGAGCAGTACTTC. Amino acids: CASSFQSSYEQYF.

The chain joins TRBV5-4 to TRBJ2-3, with unresolved D. V was shortened by 1 base and J by 6 bases, with 9 bases between the two germline ends. The CDR3 covers 13 residues. Per the germline V gene, CDR1 is SGHNT and CDR2 is YYREEE (reference sequence). Here the CDR3 reads CASSLNNPDTQYF. In nucleotides, the CDR3 is TGTGCCAGCAGCTTGAATAACCCGGATACGCAGTATTTT.

The rearrangement uses TRBV5-4 and TRBJ1-1; 9 bases match TRBD1. Germline-derived CDR1 and CDR2 are SGHNT and YYREEE (reference sequence). The CDR3 extends over 15 amino acids. With V trimmed by 2 bases and J by 6 bases, 8 bases remained unmatched. This CDR3 reads CASSFSGTGSPEAFF. For the CDR3, the DNA is TGTGCCAGCAGCTTCTCCGGGACAGGGAGCCCTGAAGCTTTCTTT.

The chain links TRBV30 to TRBJ2-5; TRBD2 might be the D (6 bases). Germline V gene lookup returns CDR1 GTSNPN and CDR2 SVGIG (reference sequence). This CDR3 is built from 15 residues. Trimming shortened V by 2 bases and J by 2 bases, and 15 bases separated the two germline ends. CDR3 DNA sequence: TGTGCCTGGAGTCCTGGGGCTAGCGTTCAAGAGACCCAGTACTTC. Its translation is CAWSPGASVQETQYF. The full variable domain, rest sourced from reference TRBV30 and TRBJ2-5, is SQTIHQWPATLVQPVGSPLSLECTVEGTSNPNLYWYRQAAGRGLQLLFYSVGIGQISSEVPQNLSASRPQDRQFILSSKKLLLSDSGFYLCAWSPGASVQETQYFGPGTRLLVL.

The J gene is TRBJ2-1, the V gene TRBV7-9; D assignment may be TRBD1 or TRBD2 (5 bases each). This CDR3 has 12 amino acids. CDR1 is SEHNR and CDR2 is FQNEAQ in the germline V gene (reference sequence). Trimming stripped 8 bases from V and 9 bases from J, with 14 bases between. CDR3 loop: CASEGRGSEQFF. The DNA of the CDR3 is TGTGCCAGCGAGGGGCGCGGCAGTGAGCAGTTCTTC.

This chain connects TRBV15 to TRBJ2-3, with D unclear. Germline V gene sequence: CDR1 LNHNV, CDR2 YYDKDF (reference sequence). CDR3 size: 14 residues. The V gene lost 1 base and the J gene lost 0 bases, with 5 bases spanning the gap. The CDR3 loop is CATSRVASTDTQYF. The CDR3 DNA reads TGTGCCACCAGCAGAGTAGCTAGCACAGATACGCAGTATTTT.